This T cell receptor (beta chain) was profiled in a study of shared clonotypes between healthy human individuals. Assay used: immunoSEQ multiplex PCR; TCRdb lists only in-frame clones, some missing. The sample yields approximately 650,000 clones, about 95% seen once. The J segment lost 4 bases and the V segment lost 6 bases, leaving 5 bases of the junction unmatched. The CDR3 sequence is 14 residues long. The germline CDR1 and CDR2 sequences are MNHEY and SVGAGI. CD8 cells regarded as naive lacked CD45RO, were positively chosen for CCR7, and omitted terminally differentiated effector memory CD45RA+ cells. Everyone who donated was a Caucasian adult who lived in Nashville, Tennessee.

The clonotype originates from a woman aged 30 to 39 in good health. Sequencing was performed on naive CD8+ T cells sorted from blood. The chain employs TRBV6-5 and TRBJ2-5; 10 positions match TRBD1. The CDR3 loop reads CASRTGGGRETQYF. The CDR3 DNA reads TGTGCCAGCAGGACAGGGGGCGGGAGAGAGACCCAGTACTTC.